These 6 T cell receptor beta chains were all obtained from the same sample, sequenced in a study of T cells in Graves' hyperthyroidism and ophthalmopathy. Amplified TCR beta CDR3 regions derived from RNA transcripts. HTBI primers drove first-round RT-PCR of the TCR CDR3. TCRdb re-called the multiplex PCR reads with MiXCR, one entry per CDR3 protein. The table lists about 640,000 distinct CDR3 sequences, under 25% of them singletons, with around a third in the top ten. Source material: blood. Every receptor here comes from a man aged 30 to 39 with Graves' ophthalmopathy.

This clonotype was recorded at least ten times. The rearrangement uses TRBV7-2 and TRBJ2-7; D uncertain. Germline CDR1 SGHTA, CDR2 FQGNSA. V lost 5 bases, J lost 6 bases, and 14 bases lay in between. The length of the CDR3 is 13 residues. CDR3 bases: TGTGCCAGCAGCAGCGTAAGGTTAGGCGAGCAGTACTTC. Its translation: CASSSVRLGEQYF.

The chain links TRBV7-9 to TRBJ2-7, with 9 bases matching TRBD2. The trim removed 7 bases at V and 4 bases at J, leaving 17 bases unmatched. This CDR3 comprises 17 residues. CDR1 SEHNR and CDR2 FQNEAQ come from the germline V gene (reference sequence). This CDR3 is CASTPGWDSGSIYEQYF. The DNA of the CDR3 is TGTGCCAGCACCCCGGGATGGGATAGCGGGAGTATTTACGAGCAGTACTTC.

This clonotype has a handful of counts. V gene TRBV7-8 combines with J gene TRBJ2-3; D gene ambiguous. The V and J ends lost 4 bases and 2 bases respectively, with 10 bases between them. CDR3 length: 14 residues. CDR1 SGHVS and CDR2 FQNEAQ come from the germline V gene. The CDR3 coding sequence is TGTGCCAGCAGCTCCAAAGGGCTCACAGATACGCAGTATTTT. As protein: CASSSKGLTDTQYF.

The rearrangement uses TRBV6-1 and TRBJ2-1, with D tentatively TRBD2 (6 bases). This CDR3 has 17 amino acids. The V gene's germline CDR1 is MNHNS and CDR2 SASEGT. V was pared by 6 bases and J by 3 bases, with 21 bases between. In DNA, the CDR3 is TGTGCCAGCAGCTCCTATGGTAGTGGTAGCGGCTACAATGAGCAGTTCTTC. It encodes CASSSYGSGSGYNEQFF.

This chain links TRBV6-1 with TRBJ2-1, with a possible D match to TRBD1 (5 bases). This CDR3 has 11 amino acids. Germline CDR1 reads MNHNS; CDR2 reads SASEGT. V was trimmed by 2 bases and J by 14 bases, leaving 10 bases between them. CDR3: CASSERGTEFF. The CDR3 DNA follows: TGTGCCAGCAGTGAAAGGGGAACCGAGTTCTTC.

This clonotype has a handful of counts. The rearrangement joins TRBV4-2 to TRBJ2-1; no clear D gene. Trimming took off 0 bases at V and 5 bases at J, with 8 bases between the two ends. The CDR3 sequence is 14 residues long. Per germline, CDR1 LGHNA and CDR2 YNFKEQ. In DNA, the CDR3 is TGTGCCAGCAGCCAAGAACGGCTGGACAATGAGCAGTTCTTC. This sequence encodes CASSQERLDNEQFF.